These T cell receptor beta chains were read from a single sample in a study of control samples from healthy donors and cancer patients. The assay was immunoSEQ multiplex PCR, and TCRdb's table has in-frame clones only and misses some. The sample holds approximately 100,000 clones, 80% to 90% seen once. The source material was blood. The receptors derive from a man aged 25-45 years in good health. CDR3s include the opening cysteine and the closing phenylalanine or tryptophan. Each record gives: D gene, V gene, clone size, J gene, CDR3 DNA, CDR3 protein. A D gene is named only where the DNA matches it firmly. The listing skips clone size in some rows; elsewhere it reads once, few, many or a size class.

>-|TRBV27|-|TRBJ2-7
TGTGCCAGCAGCCCGGCCCTTTTCTCCTACGAGCAGTACTTC
CASSPALFSYEQYF
>-|TRBV14|-|TRBJ1-6
TGTGCCAGCAGCCAAGATTTTGGGTCTGCTTCACCCCTCCACTTT
CASSQDFGSASPLHF
>TRBD1|TRBV19|-|TRBJ1-6
TGTGCCAGTAGCGGACAGGGCCGTAATTCACCCCTCCACTTT
CASSGQGRNSPLHF
>TRBD1|TRBV19|-|TRBJ2-7
TGTGCCAGTAGTACTACAGGGGGCGGGTACGAGCAGTACTTC
CASSTTGGGYEQYF
>-|TRBV30|-|TRBJ1-4
TGTGCCTGGAGTGGCGGGGGACGGGAAAAACTGTTTTTT
CAWSGGGREKLFF
>-|TRBV24-1|-|TRBJ2-3
TGTGCCACCAGTCGGACGGGTCGCACAGATACGCAGTATTTT
CATSRTGRTDTQYF
>-|TRBV27|-|TRBJ1-2
TGTGCCAGCAGTCCAATAAAAGGAGGGTTGTACTATGGCTACACCTTC
CASSPIKGGLYYGYTF
>-|TRBV9|-|TRBJ1-1
TGTGCCAGCAGCGTAGAGATTGGTGTACAGGCGAACACTGAAGCTTTCTTT
CASSVEIGVQANTEAFF
>TRBD2|TRBV5-1|few|TRBJ2-3
TGCGCCAGCAGCTTCACTAGCGGGGGGGCCTTAGATACGCAGTATTTT
CASSFTSGGALDTQYF
>TRBD2|TRBV7-2|-|TRBJ2-4
TGTGCCAGCAGCTTAGTTGTAGCGGGAGCCAAAAACATTCAGTACTTC
CASSLVVAGAKNIQYF
>TRBD1|TRBV25-1|few|TRBJ1-5
TGTGCCAGCAGTCGGGGAGGGGGCTTGGACAATCAGCCCCAGCATTTT
CASSRGGGLDNQPQHF
>-|TRBV12-3/TRBV12-4|-|TRBJ2-3
TGTGCCAGCAGTTTGCGGGCAGATACGCAGTATTTT
CASSLRADTQYF
>-|TRBV6-5|-|TRBJ1-3
TGTGCCAGCAGTTACTCGAGTGTGCGCTCTGGAAACACCATATATTTT
CASSYSSVRSGNTIYF
>-|TRBV10-2|-|TRBJ1-1
TGCGCCAGCAGTGATCTGCGTGGGGGCCTGAACACTGAAGCTTTCTTT
CASSDLRGGLNTEAFF
>-|TRBV6-5|-|TRBJ1-1
TGTGCCAGCAGCAGGGGTCCGAACACTGAAGCTTTCTTT
CASSRGPNTEAFF
>-|TRBV19|-|TRBJ1-1
TGTGCCAGTAGTTACGACAGGAACACTGAAGCTTTCTTT
CASSYDRNTEAFF
>TRBD1|TRBV11-2|-|TRBJ1-6
TGTGCCAGCAGCTTAGACCCCCAGGGGGGTTCACCCCTCCACTTT
CASSLDPQGGSPLHF
>-|TRBV9|-|TRBJ1-1
TGTGCCAGCAGCCGGGGGGCCGGGGATCTGAACACTGAAGCTTTCTTT
CASSRGAGDLNTEAFF
>TRBD1|TRBV28|-|TRBJ2-7
TGTGCCAGCAGTCAAACAGGGGGCACGACCTACGAGCAGTACTTC
CASSQTGGTTYEQYF
>TRBD1|TRBV2|once|TRBJ2-2
TGTGCCAGCAAAGACAGGGGGCGAACCGGGGAGCTGTTTTTT
CASKDRGRTGELFF
>-|TRBV4-1|-|TRBJ2-1
TGCGCCAGCAGCCATTTTAAGGGGGAGGACACTGAGCAGTTCTTC
CASSHFKGEDTEQFF
>-|TRBV30|-|TRBJ1-1
TGTGCCTGGAGTTCAGAGGTAGCTGAAGCTTTCTTT
CAWSSEVAEAFF
>TRBD1|TRBV30|-|TRBJ1-6
TGTGCCTGGAGTGTGACAGGGCGCCGCCGAGGAGCCCTCCACTTT
CAWSVTGRRRGALHF
>-|TRBV2|few|TRBJ1-2
TGTGCCAGCAGTGTAAGCGGCTATGGCTACACCTTC
CASSVSGYGYTF
>-|TRBV6-5|-|TRBJ2-2
TGTGCCAGCAGTCGAAAGGGGAACACCGGGGAGCTGTTTTTT
CASSRKGNTGELFF
>-|TRBV19|-|TRBJ1-1
TGTGCCAGTAGCCTCGCCGTGCGGCAGACCACTGAAGCTTTCTTT
CASSLAVRQTTEAFF
>-|TRBV21-1|-|TRBJ1-3
TGTGCCAGCAGCAAAGCGGAAGTCTCTGGAAACACCATATATTTT
CASSKAEVSGNTIYF
>TRBD1|TRBV6-4|-|TRBJ2-3
TGTGCCAGCGGAAAGGGGGCAGAAGGAGATACGCAGTATTTT
CASGKGAEGDTQYF
>TRBD1|TRBV7-9|-|TRBJ1-5
TGTGCCAGCAACCCGGGGACAGGGGTCAATCAGCCCCAGCATTTT
CASNPGTGVNQPQHF
>TRBD1|TRBV28|few|TRBJ1-5
TGTGCCAGCAGTTTGGCGGGGGACAGAAATCAGCCCCAGCATTTT
CASSLAGDRNQPQHF
>-|TRBV7-9|-|TRBJ2-3
TGTGCCAGCAGCTTGCCGGGATCGGGCACAGATACGCAGTATTTT
CASSLPGSGTDTQYF
>-|TRBV7-9|-|TRBJ1-1
TGTGCCAGCAGTTCAGGGGTCGGGAACACTGAAGCTTTCTTT
CASSSGVGNTEAFF
>-|TRBV28|-|TRBJ1-6
TGTGCCAGCAGTTTCTCGGCAGGACCGAGCTCCTATAATTCACCCCTCCACTTT
CASSFSAGPSSYNSPLHF
>-|TRBV7-9|-|TRBJ1-2
TGTGCCAGCAGCTTAGCGGCATCCTATGGCTACACCTTC
CASSLAASYGYTF
>TRBD1|TRBV19|once|TRBJ2-5
TGTGCCAGCGCTTCCGGGACAGGCTCGGAGACCCAGTACTTC
CASASGTGSETQYF
>TRBD1|TRBV28|few|TRBJ2-1
TGTGCCAGCAGTTCGCAGGGACAGGGGAATATAGATGAGCAGTTCTTC
CASSSQGQGNIDEQFF
>-|TRBV6-5|-|TRBJ2-1
TGTGCCAGCAGGGGTCGCGATGAGCAGTTCTTC
CASRGRDEQFF
>-|TRBV9|-|TRBJ2-7
TGTGCCAGCAGCGTAGATGGAGTCTACGAGCAGTACTTC
CASSVDGVYEQYF
>-|TRBV5-1|-|TRBJ1-6
TGCGCCAGCAGCCTACGGACAGCCTACTCACCCCTCCACTTT
CASSLRTAYSPLHF
>-|TRBV2|once|TRBJ2-5
TGTGCCAGCATGGACTCTCGCCAAGAGACCCAGTACTTC
CASMDSRQETQYF
>-|TRBV7-3|-|TRBJ2-1
TGTGCCAGCAGCTTAGCGCCAAATGCCTACAATGAGCAGTTCTTC
CASSLAPNAYNEQFF
>-|TRBV20-1|-|TRBJ2-2
TGCAGTGCTTCCCCTAGGGGGGAGCTGTTTTTT
CSASPRGELFF
>TRBD1|TRBV11-2|-|TRBJ2-5
TGTGCCAGCAGCGTAGGACAGGGTTGGAGCGAGACCCAGTACTTC
CASSVGQGWSETQYF
>TRBD1|TRBV5-6|-|TRBJ1-2
TGTGCCAGCAGCCCGGGACAGTCCGGGGATGGCTACACCTTC
CASSPGQSGDGYTF
>-|TRBV4-3|many|TRBJ2-7
TGCGCCAGCAGCCAGAGTCAGGGGTCCCACGAGCAGTACTTC
CASSQSQGSHEQYF
>-|TRBV2|-|TRBJ1-5
TGTGCCAGCAGTGAAGCCGCGGGGAGCAATCAGCCCCAGCATTTT
CASSEAAGSNQPQHF
>-|TRBV6-5|-|TRBJ1-1
TGTGCCAGCAGTTACTCTTCGAACACTGAAGCTTTCTTT
CASSYSSNTEAFF
>-|TRBV7-3|-|TRBJ2-3
TGTGCCAGCGGAGTTGGCGGCGGTGATACGCAGTATTTT
CASGVGGGDTQYF
>-|TRBV7-9|-|TRBJ1-1
TGTGCCAGCAGTCTACAGGGCTACACTGAAGCTTTCTTT
CASSLQGYTEAFF
>-|TRBV28|-|TRBJ1-5
TGTGCCAGCAGTTTAGCGTACAGCAATCAGCCCCAGCATTTT
CASSLAYSNQPQHF
>TRBD1|TRBV19|-|TRBJ2-3
TGTGCCAGTAGTATGCGGGACAGGGCAACAGATACGCAGTATTTT
CASSMRDRATDTQYF
>-|TRBV7-2|-|TRBJ1-6
TGTGCCAGCAGTCATCGGAGCTTTGGCTCCTATAATTCACCCCTCCACTTT
CASSHRSFGSYNSPLHF
>-|TRBV2|-|TRBJ1-1
TGTGCCAGCGTGTTCCTCGACCAGGTTGGCACTGAAGCTTTCTTT
CASVFLDQVGTEAFF
>-|TRBV5-1|-|TRBJ2-5
TGCGCCAGCAGACCTGACGGGGCAGGAGAGACCCAGTACTTC
CASRPDGAGETQYF
>-|TRBV19|few|TRBJ1-5
TGTGCCAGTAGTATCTCTAGCAATCAGCCCCAGCATTTT
CASSISSNQPQHF
>TRBD1|TRBV13|-|TRBJ1-1
TGTGCCAGCAGCCTCACAGGGGGGAACACTGAAGCTTTCTTT
CASSLTGGNTEAFF
>-|TRBV6-2/TRBV6-3|-|TRBJ2-1
TGTGCCAGCAGTTACGGGGGGGCTGTTTACAATGAGCAGTTCTTC
CASSYGGAVYNEQFF
>-|TRBV6-1|once|TRBJ2-1
TGTGCCAGCAGTGAACTCTTAGGTATTTGGAGGAATGAGCAGTTCTTC
CASSELLGIWRNEQFF
>-|TRBV5-1|-|TRBJ1-6
TGCGCCAGCAGCGTAGGACGGGACAATTCACCCCTCCACTTT
CASSVGRDNSPLHF
>-|TRBV19|-|TRBJ1-5
TGTGCCAGTAGTCCCGAGGTGGGGCGCAATCAGCCCCAGCATTTT
CASSPEVGRNQPQHF